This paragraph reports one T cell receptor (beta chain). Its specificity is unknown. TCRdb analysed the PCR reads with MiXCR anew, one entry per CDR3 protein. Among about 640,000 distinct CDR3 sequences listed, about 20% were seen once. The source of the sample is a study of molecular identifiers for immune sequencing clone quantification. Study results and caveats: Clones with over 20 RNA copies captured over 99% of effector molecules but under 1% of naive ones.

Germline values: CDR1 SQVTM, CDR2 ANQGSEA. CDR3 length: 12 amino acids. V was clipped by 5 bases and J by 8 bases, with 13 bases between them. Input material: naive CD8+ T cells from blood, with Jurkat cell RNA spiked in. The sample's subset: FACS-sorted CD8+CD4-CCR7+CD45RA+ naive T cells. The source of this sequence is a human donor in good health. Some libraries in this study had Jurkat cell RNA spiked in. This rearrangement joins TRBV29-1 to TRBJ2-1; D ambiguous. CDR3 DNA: TGCAGCGTTAAGACCAGGTACGATGAGCAGTTCTTC. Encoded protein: CSVKTRYDEQFF.